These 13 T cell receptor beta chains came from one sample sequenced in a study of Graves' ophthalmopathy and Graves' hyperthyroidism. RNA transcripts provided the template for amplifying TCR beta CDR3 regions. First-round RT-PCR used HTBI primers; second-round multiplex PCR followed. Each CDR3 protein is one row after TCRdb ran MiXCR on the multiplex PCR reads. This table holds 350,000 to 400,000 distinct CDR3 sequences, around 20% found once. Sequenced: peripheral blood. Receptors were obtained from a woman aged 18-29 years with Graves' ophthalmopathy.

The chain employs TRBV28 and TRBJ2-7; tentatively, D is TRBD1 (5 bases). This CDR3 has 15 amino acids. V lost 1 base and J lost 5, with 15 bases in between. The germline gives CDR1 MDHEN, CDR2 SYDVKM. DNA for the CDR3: TGTGCCAGCAGTTTATATCAGGGTTTCCGCGACGAGCAGTACTTC. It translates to CASSLYQGFRDEQYF.

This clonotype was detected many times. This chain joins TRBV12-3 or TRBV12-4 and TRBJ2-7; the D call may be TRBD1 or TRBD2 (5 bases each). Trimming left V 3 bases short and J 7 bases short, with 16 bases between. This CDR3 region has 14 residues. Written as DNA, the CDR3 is TGTGCCAGCAGTTTGAATGGGGGAATTGGGGAGCAGTACTTC. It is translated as CASSLNGGIGEQYF.

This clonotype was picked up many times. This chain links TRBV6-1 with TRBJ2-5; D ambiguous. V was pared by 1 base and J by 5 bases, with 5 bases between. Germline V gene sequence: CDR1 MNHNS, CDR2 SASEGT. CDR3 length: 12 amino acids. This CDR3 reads CASSEGWETQYF. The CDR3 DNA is TGTGCCAGCAGTGAAGGGTGGGAGACCCAGTACTTC.

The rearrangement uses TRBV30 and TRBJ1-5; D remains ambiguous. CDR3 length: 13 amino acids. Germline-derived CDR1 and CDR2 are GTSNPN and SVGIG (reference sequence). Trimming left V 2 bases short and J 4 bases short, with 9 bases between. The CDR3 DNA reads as TGTGCCTGGAGTCCCTATGGAAATCAGCCCCAGCATTTT. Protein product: CAWSPYGNQPQHF.

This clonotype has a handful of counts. The CDR3 DNA is TGTGCCAGCAGCCATGGGACAGCAAATCAGCCCCAGCATTTT. Residues: CASSHGTANQPQHF. V gene TRBV3-1 combines with J gene TRBJ1-5, with 7 bases that match TRBD1. This CDR3 has 14 amino acids. CDR1 is LGHDT and CDR2 is YNNKEL in the germline V gene (reference sequence). V gave up 3 bases and J gave up 4 bases; unmatched junction bases: 3. Supplemented by reference TRBV3-1 and TRBJ1-5, the full variable domain reads DTAVSQTPKYLVTQMGNDKSIKCEQNLGHDTMYWYKQDSKKFLKIMFSYNNKELIINETVPNRFSPKSPDKAHLNLHINSLELGDSAVYFCASSHGTANQPQHFGDGTRLSIL.

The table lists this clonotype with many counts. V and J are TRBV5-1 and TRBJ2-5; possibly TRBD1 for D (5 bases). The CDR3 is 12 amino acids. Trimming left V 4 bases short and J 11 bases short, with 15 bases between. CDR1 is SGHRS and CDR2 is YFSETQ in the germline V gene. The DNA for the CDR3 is TGCGCCAGCAGCGCTAACGGACACGCGCAGTACTTC. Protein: CASSANGHAQYF.

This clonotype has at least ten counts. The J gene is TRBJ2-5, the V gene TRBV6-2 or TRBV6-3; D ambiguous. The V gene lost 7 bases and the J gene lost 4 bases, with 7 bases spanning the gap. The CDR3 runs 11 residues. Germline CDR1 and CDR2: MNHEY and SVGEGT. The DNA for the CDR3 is TGTGCCAGCATCAACGGAGAGACCCAGTACTTC. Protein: CASINGETQYF.

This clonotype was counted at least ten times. DNA of the CDR3: TGTGCCAGCTCACCGAGCGGACAGACGGAGACCCAGTACTTC. This encodes CASSPSGQTETQYF. This rearrangement joins TRBV18 to TRBJ2-5; D is perhaps TRBD1 (6 bases). V gave up 3 bases and J gave up 5 bases, with 13 bases separating them. Looked up from germline, CDR1 is KGHSH and CDR2 is LQKENI. The CDR3 has 14 amino acids.

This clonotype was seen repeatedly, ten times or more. The CDR3 DNA reads TGTGCCTGGAGTGTACATGGACAGCAAGAGACCCAGTACTTC. Its translation is CAWSVHGQQETQYF. V gene TRBV30 combines with J gene TRBJ2-5; possibly TRBD1 for D (6 bases). The germline V gene has CDR1 GTSNPN and CDR2 SVGIG (reference sequence). V shed 0 bases and J shed 2 bases, with 10 bases lying between them. The CDR3 runs to 14 residues.

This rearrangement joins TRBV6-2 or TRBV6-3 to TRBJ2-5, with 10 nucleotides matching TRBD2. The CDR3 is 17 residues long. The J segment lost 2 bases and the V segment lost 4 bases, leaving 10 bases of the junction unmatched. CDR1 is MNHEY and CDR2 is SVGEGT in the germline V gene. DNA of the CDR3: TGTGCCAGCAGTTTCCGAACTGGACTAGCGGAACAAGAGACCCAGTACTTC. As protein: CASSFRTGLAEQETQYF.

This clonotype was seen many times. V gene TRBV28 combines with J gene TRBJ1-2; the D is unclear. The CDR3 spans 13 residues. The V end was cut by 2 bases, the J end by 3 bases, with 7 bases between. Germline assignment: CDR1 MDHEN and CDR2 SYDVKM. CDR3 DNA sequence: TGTGCCAGCAGTTTAAAGTTGCACTATGGCTACACCTTC. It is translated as CASSLKLHYGYTF.

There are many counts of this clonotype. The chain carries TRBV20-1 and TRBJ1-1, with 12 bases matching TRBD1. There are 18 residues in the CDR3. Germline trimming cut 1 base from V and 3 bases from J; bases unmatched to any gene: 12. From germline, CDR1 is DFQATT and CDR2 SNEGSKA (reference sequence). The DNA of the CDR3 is TGCAGTGCTAGAGCTTCAAGGGGACAGGGGGCCGAAGACACTGAAGCTTTCTTT. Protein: CSARASRGQGAEDTEAFF.

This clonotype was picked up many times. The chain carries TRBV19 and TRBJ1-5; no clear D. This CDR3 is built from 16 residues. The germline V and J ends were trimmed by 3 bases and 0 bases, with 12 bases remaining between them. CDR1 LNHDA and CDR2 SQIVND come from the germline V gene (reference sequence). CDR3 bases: TGTGCCAGTAGTATGTGGGCAGTTCATAGCAATCAGCCCCAGCATTTT. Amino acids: CASSMWAVHSNQPQHF.